The present TCR beta chain was sequenced within a study of T cells after posttransplantation cyclophosphamide. On the day of bone marrow donation, the related graft donor provided peripheral blood. Using immunoSEQ multiplex PCR, the repertoire was profiled, and TCRdb retains in-frame clones only, with some absent. Of approximately 45,000 clones in the sample, 85% to 95% were seen once. Notes on the study in general: TRB overlap between skin or GI tissue T cells and blood was limited.

The CDR3 is made up of 14 amino acids. Trimming took off 9 bases at V and 2 bases at J, with 14 bases between the two ends. CDR1 is SEHNR, CDR2 FQNEAQ, per germline (reference sequence). For this clone: The antigen is unknown.

The V and J genes are TRBV7-9 and TRBJ2-1; TRBD2 is a possible D gene (6 bases). The receptor was isolated from a woman aged 45-60 years in good health and a related stem cell transplant donor. Sequencing was carried out using PBMCs. CDR3 coding DNA: TGTGCCAGTACGCGGGGCACGACCTACAATGAGCAGTTCTTC. This sequence encodes CASTRGTTYNEQFF. Together with reference TRBV7-9 and TRBJ2-1, the CDR3 gives the full variable domain: DTGVSQNPRHKITKRGQNVTFRCDPISEHNRLYWYRQTLGQGPEFLTYFQNEAQLEKSRLLSDRFSAERPKGSFSTLEIQRTEQGDSAMYLCASTRGTTYNEQFFGPGTRLTVL.